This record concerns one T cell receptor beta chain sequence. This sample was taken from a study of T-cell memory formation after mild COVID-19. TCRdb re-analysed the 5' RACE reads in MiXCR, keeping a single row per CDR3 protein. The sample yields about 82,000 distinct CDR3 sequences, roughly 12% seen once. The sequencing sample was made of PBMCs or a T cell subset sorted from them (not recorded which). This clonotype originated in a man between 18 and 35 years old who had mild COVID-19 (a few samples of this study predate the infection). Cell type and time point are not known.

CDR3 in DNA: TGTGCCAGCAGCCAAGCCTCCGGGGCCCTACTATCATTCACAGATACGCAGTATTTT. Translating gives CASSQASGALLSFTDTQYF. V usage is TRBV14 and J usage is TRBJ2-3, with D possibly being TRBD1 or TRBD2 (5 bases each). Germline loops: CDR1 SGHDN, CDR2 FVKESK. V lost 1 base and J 2 bases, leaving 22 bases between the germline ends. CDR3 length: 19 amino acids.